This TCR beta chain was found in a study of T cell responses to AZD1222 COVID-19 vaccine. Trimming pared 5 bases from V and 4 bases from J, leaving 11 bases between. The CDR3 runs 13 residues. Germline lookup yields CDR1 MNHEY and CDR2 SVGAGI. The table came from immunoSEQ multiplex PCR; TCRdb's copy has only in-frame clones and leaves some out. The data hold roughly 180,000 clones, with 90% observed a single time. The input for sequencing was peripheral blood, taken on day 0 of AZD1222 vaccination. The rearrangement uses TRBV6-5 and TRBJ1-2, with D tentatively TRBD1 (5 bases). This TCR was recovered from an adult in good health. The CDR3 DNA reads TGTGCCAGCAGTATACAGGAGGGCTATGGCTACACCTTC. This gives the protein CASSIQEGYGYTF.